A selection of T cell receptor beta chains follows, all from one sample in a study of T cells after yellow fever vaccination. Using its own MiXCR run on the 5' RACE reads, TCRdb lists one record per CDR3 protein. Among about 73,000 distinct CDR3 sequences, around 7% were seen once, and the ten largest hold roughly two fifths. Sample: CD8+ T cells sorted from PBMCs, taken on the day of the yellow fever booster vaccination. The receptors come from a man aged 25-45 years who received the YFV17D yellow fever vaccine. The CDR3 runs from the conserved cysteine through the conserved F or W. D genes are given only for firm matches. Clone size is not always given. Where it is, it says once, few, many or a class for expanded clones.

J gene | V gene | D gene | clone size | CDR3 protein | CDR3 DNA
TRBJ2-7 | TRBV5-1 | . | few | CASSLDGRTKGEQYF | TGCGCCAGCAGCTTGGATGGCAGGACTAAAGGCGAGCAGTACTTC
TRBJ2-1 | TRBV10-3 | . | . | CAISQGRSGEQFF | TGTGCCATCAGTCAAGGGAGGTCGGGTGAGCAGTTCTTC
TRBJ2-3 | TRBV6-5 | . | many | CASSYTGAEDTQYF | TGTGCCAGCAGTTACACGGGAGCGGAAGATACGCAGTATTTT
TRBJ2-7 | TRBV4-2 | . | many | CASSQEIGDYYEQYF | TGTGCCAGCAGCCAAGAAATAGGAGACTACTACGAGCAGTACTTC
TRBJ2-5 | TRBV25-1 | . | . | CASSVQGFETQYF | TGTGCCAGCAGTGTGCAGGGGTTCGAGACCCAGTACTTC
TRBJ2-1 | TRBV4-3 | . | . | CASSQDGRGTYNEQFF | TGCGCCAGCAGCCAAGATGGCCGGGGCACCTACAATGAGCAGTTCTTC
TRBJ2-1 | TRBV24-1 | TRBD1 | . | CSTSDPGTGSFNEQFF | TGTTCCACCAGTGACCCCGGGACAGGGTCTTTCAATGAGCAGTTCTTC
TRBJ2-7 | TRBV6-1 | . | many | CASSETLADNYEQYF | TGTGCCAGCAGTGAAACCTTAGCGGACAACTACGAGCAGTACTTC
TRBJ2-1 | TRBV7-3 | . | many | CAAGGHSSYNEQFF | TGTGCAGCCGGGGGACATAGCTCCTACAATGAGCAGTTCTTC
TRBJ2-5 | TRBV29-1 | TRBD1 | . | CGSSTGGGETQYF | TGCGGATCCTCTACAGGGGGCGGCGAGACCCAGTACTTC
TRBJ2-5 | TRBV6-5 | . | . | CASSYSPEETQYF | TGTGCCAGCAGTTACTCACCAGAAGAGACCCAGTACTTC
TRBJ2-7 | TRBV24-1 | . | once | CATSDSRTYYEQYF | TGTGCCACCAGTGATAGTCGGACCTACTACGAGCAGTACTTC
TRBJ2-1 | TRBV9 | TRBD1 | few | CASSVLGQPNEQFF | TGTGCCAGCAGCGTACTGGGACAGCCCAATGAGCAGTTCTTC
TRBJ2-3 | TRBV1 | . | once | CASSQDTDMQNF | TGCGCCAGCAGCCAGGACACAGATATGCAGAATTTT
TRBJ2-2 | TRBV11-2 | TRBD1 | few | CASSLEEGAAGELFF | TGTGCCAGCAGCTTAGAAGAGGGGGCCGCCGGGGAGCTGTTTTTT
TRBJ2-1 | TRBV12-3/TRBV12-4 | TRBD1 | . | CASSQTGTDEQFF | TGTGCCAGCAGCCAAACAGGGACAGATGAGCAGTTCTTC
TRBJ2-7 | TRBV3-1 | TRBD2 | few | CASSLRGLAGYEQYF | TGTGCCAGCAGCCTTCGCGGACTAGCGGGTTACGAGCAGTACTTC
TRBJ2-7 | TRBV4-3 | . | many | CASFLNSYEQYF | TGCGCCAGCTTTCTTAACTCCTACGAGCAGTACTTC
TRBJ2-2 | TRBV7-2 | . | few | CASSLLGNTGELFF | TGTGCCAGCAGCTTACTGGGGAACACCGGGGAGCTGTTTTTT
TRBJ2-7 | TRBV20-1 | . | . | CSAHHGYSYEQYF | TGCAGTGCCCATCACGGCTACTCCTACGAGCAGTACTTC
TRBJ2-1 | TRBV2 | . | few | CASAVAGTYNEQFF | TGTGCCAGCGCGGTCGCAGGAACCTACAATGAGCAGTTCTTC
TRBJ2-1 | TRBV11-2 | . | few | CASSQTVTSSYNEQFF | TGTGCCAGCAGCCAGACAGTGACAAGCTCCTACAATGAGCAGTTCTTC